One and the same sample provided the 14 T cell receptor beta chains below, sequenced in a study of Ad26.COV2.S vaccination and SARS-CoV-2 variants. Libraries were prepared by immunoSEQ multiplex PCR; TCRdb keeps only in-frame clonotypes and omits some of them. Here the sample spans a few hundred thousand clones, about nine tenths being singletons. Treatment: about 20 received Ad26.COV2.S at low or high dose, single or two shots; about 5 received placebo; per-sample allocation not given. Collection of the samples took place on day 63 after the first injection of vaccine or placebo. Sequenced material: peripheral blood, taken in a trial of Ad26.COV2.S vaccine versus placebo. The receptor source for this set is a person aged 18-60 years who received the Ad26.COV2.S COVID-19 vaccine or a placebo.

This clone was seen just once. The chain combines TRBV7-8 with TRBJ2-7; D ambiguous. The CDR3 is 13 residues long. Germline V CDR1 and CDR2: SGHVS, FQNEAQ. V lost 1 base and J lost 1, with 5 bases in between. Written as DNA, the CDR3 is TGTGCCAGCAGCTTAGGGGCATCCTACGAGCAGTACTTC. Protein: CASSLGASYEQYF.

This clone was seen more than once but under ten times. V and J are TRBV7-9 and TRBJ1-6; 9 positions agree with TRBD1. Germline loops: CDR1 SEHNR, CDR2 FQNEAQ (reference sequence). The CDR3 is 15 residues long. Trimming removed 5 bases from V and 10 bases from J; junction bases left unmatched: 9. CDR3 sequence: CASSPGTGTNSPLHF. The CDR3 DNA reads TGTGCCAGCAGCCCCGGGACAGGGACCAACTCACCCCTCCACTTT. Supplemented by reference TRBV7-9 and TRBJ1-6, the full variable domain reads DTGVSQNPRHKITKRGQNVTFRCDPISEHNRLYWYRQTLGQGPEFLTYFQNEAQLEKSRLLSDRFSAERPKGSFSTLEIQRTEQGDSAMYLCASSPGTGTNSPLHFGNGTRLTVT.

This clone was seen a single time. The rearrangement uses TRBV19 and TRBJ2-3, with D possibly TRBD2 on 7 matching bases. Germline values: CDR1 LNHDA, CDR2 SQIVND (reference sequence). Between the trimmed V and J ends, which lost 3 bases and 6 bases, there was a span of 19 bases. This CDR3 has 16 amino acids. CDR3 amino acids: CASSIGGGGRMDTQYF. CDR3 DNA sequence: TGTGCCAGTAGTATCGGGGGCGGGGGAAGGATGGATACGCAGTATTTT.

The chain uses TRBV7-9 and TRBJ2-1; TRBD1 might be the D (5 bases). This CDR3 region has 14 residues. Germline values: CDR1 SEHNR, CDR2 FQNEAQ (reference sequence). V gave up 8 bases and J gave up 3 bases, with 14 bases separating them. CDR3 loop: CASFESTDYNEQFF. Here the CDR3 DNA reads TGTGCCAGCTTCGAATCGACAGACTACAATGAGCAGTTCTTC.

This chain's CDR3 is CASSQGVAGYNEQFF. DNA for the CDR3: TGTGCCAGCAGCCAAGGGGTAGCGGGATACAATGAGCAGTTCTTC. The chain joins TRBV3-1 (or the pseudogene TRBV3-2) to TRBJ2-1; 8 positions match TRBD2. The CDR3 loop spans 15 amino acids. Looked up from germline, CDR1 is LGHDT and CDR2 is YNNKEL (reference sequence). The ends lost 1 base at V and 4 bases at J; junction bases unmatched: 3.

This chain links TRBV6-8 with TRBJ2-7; possible D gene TRBD1, 6 bases. Deletions cut 7 bases from V and 4 bases from J, with 29 bases between. Germline V gene lookup returns CDR1 MNHGY and CDR2 SAAAGT. The CDR3 length is 18 residues. CDR3 in amino acids: CASTKNPWTVGWGYEQYV. The CDR3 DNA is TGTGCCAGCACCAAAAACCCCTGGACAGTGGGCTGGGGATACGAGCAGTACGTC.

This rearrangement joins TRBV2 to TRBJ2-3; no firm D call. The V gene lost 10 bases and the J gene lost 5 bases, with 7 bases spanning the gap. From germline, CDR1 is SNHLY and CDR2 FYNNEI. The CDR3 contains 10 residues. The CDR3 loop reads CAIKGDTQYF. DNA of the CDR3: TGTGCCATCAAGGGAGATACGCAGTATTTT. The entire variable domain, with the rest obtained from reference TRBV2 and TRBJ2-3, is as follows: EPEVTQTPSHQVTQMGQEVILRCVPISNHLYFYWYRQILGQKVEFLVSFYNNEISEKSEIFDDQFSVERPDGSNFTLKIRSTKLEDSAMYFCAIKGDTQYFGPGTRLTVL.

The rearrangement joins TRBV7-9 to TRBJ1-1; D unresolved. The V gene lost 2 bases and the J gene lost 3 bases, with 7 bases spanning the gap. The CDR3 runs 13 residues. Germline CDR1 is SEHNR and CDR2 is FQNEAQ (reference sequence). CDR3 in amino acids: CASSLSDDTEAFF. In DNA, the CDR3 is TGTGCCAGCAGCTTAAGTGATGACACTGAAGCTTTCTTT.

The V and J genes are TRBV3-1 (or the pseudogene TRBV3-2) and TRBJ1-1; the match to TRBD1 covers 7 bases. The germline gives CDR1 LGHDT, CDR2 YNNKEL (reference sequence). The CDR3 is made up of 16 amino acids. The ends lost 4 bases at V and 3 bases at J; junction bases unmatched: 11. The CDR3 here is CASSPSAGGPYTEAFF. CDR3 bases: TGTGCCAGCAGCCCCAGCGCAGGGGGGCCCTACACTGAAGCTTTCTTT.

The J gene is TRBJ2-1, the V gene TRBV4-1, with TRBD1 matching over 10 bases. V lost 4 bases to trimming and J lost 5 bases; unmatched junction nucleotides: 5. CDR1 and CDR2 (germline): MGHRA, YSYEKL. The CDR3 has 15 amino acids. DNA of the CDR3: TGCGCCAGCAGCCGTGCCGGGACAGGGGACAATGAGCAGTTCTTC. This translates into CASSRAGTGDNEQFF.

This clone came up a few times. V and J are TRBV14 and TRBJ2-2; D not resolved. The CDR3 has 14 residues. With 1 base removed from V and 1 base from J, the gap between germline ends came to 4 bases. Germline V lookup: CDR1 SGHDN, CDR2 FVKESK. The CDR3 protein is CASSQAGNTGELFF. CDR3 in DNA: TGTGCCAGCAGCCAAGCAGGGAACACCGGGGAGCTGTTTTTT.

The rearrangement joins TRBV6-5 to TRBJ1-1, with D unresolved. Deletions cut 9 bases from V and 9 bases from J, with 23 bases between. The CDR3 totals 14 residues. Germline CDR1 MNHEY, CDR2 SVGAGI. The CDR3 DNA reads TGTGCCAGACCTCGCTCTGGACCCGTGCTTCAAGCTTTCTTT. This translates into CARPRSGPVLQAFF.

V and J are TRBV7-9 and TRBJ2-3; the D is unclear. The CDR3 is 17 amino acids. In germline, CDR1 is SEHNR, CDR2 FQNEAQ (reference sequence). Trimming stripped 2 bases from V and 3 bases from J, with 18 bases between. In DNA, the CDR3 is TGTGCCAGCAGCTTAAAAGGCGCCGGCAGACCGACAGATACGCAGTATTTT. Translation: CASSLKGAGRPTDTQYF. The whole variable domain, remainder taken from reference TRBV7-9 and TRBJ2-3, is DTGVSQNPRHKITKRGQNVTFRCDPISEHNRLYWYRQTLGQGPEFLTYFQNEAQLEKSRLLSDRFSAERPKGSFSTLEIQRTEQGDSAMYLCASSLKGAGRPTDTQYFGPGTRLTVL.

This clone was counted between two and nine times. The chain recombines TRBV19 with TRBJ2-1; D possibly corresponds to TRBD2 (6 bases). CDR3 length: 17 amino acids. Germline lookup yields CDR1 LNHDA and CDR2 SQIVND (reference sequence). V lost 4 bases, J lost 0 bases, and 16 bases lay in between. CDR3 amino acids: CASSRDGAGSSYNEQFF. The CDR3 DNA reads as TGTGCCAGTAGTAGGGATGGGGCGGGAAGCTCCTACAATGAGCAGTTCTTC.